This T cell receptor (beta chain) was retrieved from a study of blood T cell repertoires in COVID-19. Turning to the study itself: Specimens from acute and convalescent COVID-19 originated in the United States, Italy and Spain.

CDR3 length: 15 amino acids. Trimming pared 0 bases from V and 1 base from J, leaving 10 bases between. The germline CDR1 and CDR2 sequences are SGDLS and YYNGEE. Two negative PCRs, clearance, or symptom resolution characterized the recovered Cohort 3 donors. A note on this clone: Other nucleotide sequences in the sample specify the same CDR3.

As originally analysed: How many nucleated cells were present was estimated from reference gene primer amplification. Here immunoSEQ multiplex PCR was the method, and the copy in TCRdb shows in-frame clones only, minus some. Clone size and the V and J calls come from that table; the DNA yielded D and trimming. The sample has approximately 200,000 clones; 87% are singletons. The chain carries TRBV9 and TRBJ1-2, with D maybe TRBD1 (5 bases). The sequencing sample was made of PBMCs or T cells enriched from blood (not recorded which). The receptor's source is a woman in her thirties who had recovered from COVID-19. The CDR3, as DNA: TGTGCCAGCAGCGTAGCGGGCAGGGATAACTATGGCTACACCTTC. It is translated as CASSVAGRDNYGYTF.